This T cell receptor beta chain comes out of a study of cytomegalovirus exposure and HLA in healthy donors. Study-wide context: Unique TCRs numbering around 85 million, obtained from HLA-typed donors, made up an early data release. General study points: A later analysis found common viral pathogens apparently linked to several of the most significant clusters.

About this clone: As yet, its antigen is unknown.

The CDR3 spans 16 residues. Germline lookup yields CDR1 SGHNT and CDR2 YENEEA. V lost 0 bases, J lost 8 bases, and 4 bases stayed unmatched. The PCR had 60 Vbeta and 13 Jbeta primers. Profiling relied on immunoSEQ multiplex PCR, and the TCRdb table lists in-frame clones only, not all of them. The sample yields 150,000 or so clones, around 77% seen once. V and J are TRBV11-3 and TRBJ2-1; TRBD2 matches 13 bases. This clonotype was sampled from a middle-aged man in good health and CMV-seronegative. Material: PBMCs. CDR3 sequence reads: CASSLEGTSGVDEQFF. The CDR3 nucleotides read TGTGCCAGCAGCTTAGAGGGGACTAGCGGGGTCGATGAGCAGTTCTTC.